This entry concerns a single T cell receptor (beta chain). What it recognizes is unknown. The data originate from a study of monozygotic twins with inflammatory bowel disease. Notes on the study in general: IBD patients carried less diverse TCRbeta repertoires (inverse Simpson) than healthy co-twins. Any single strong signal or clonotype tied to IBD lacked support. Healthy twins shared more clonotypes with others than IBD patients, most markedly active ones.

Germline assignment: CDR1 SGHRS and CDR2 YFSETQ. The CDR3 sequence is 17 residues long. UMIs with a 6-nucleotide sample barcode were added by template switching. TCRdb processed the 5' RACE reads again and assigns one entry to each CDR3 protein, with no DNA. The listing records 300,000 to 350,000 distinct CDR3 sequences. The receptor was derived from a human donor with ulcerative colitis or Crohn's disease, or a healthy co-twin of an affected twin (not recorded which). Sequencing used blood. The chain joins TRBV5-1 to TRBJ2-1; TCRdb's D gene call, TRBD2, goes unchecked for lack of DNA. The CDR3 region is CASSLGRLAGAPSEQFF.